This T cell receptor beta chain came from a study of CD8 T cells in Susac syndrome. Reverse transcription of about 0.45 to 1 ug RNA was performed with random hexamers. Amplification of TCR beta CDR3 across 54 Vbeta and 13 Jbeta was performed with immunoSEQ multiplex PCR. TCRdb re-analysed the immunoSEQ multiplex PCR reads in MiXCR, keeping a single row per CDR3 protein. The repertoire holds approximately 190,000 distinct CDR3 sequences, nearly 97% seen once, with approximately 0.1% in the top ten. This clonotype was found a few times. CD8+ and CD4+ T cells taken from blood had their TCR beta sequenced. Isolation of CD8+ and CD4+ T cells was performed negatively, whereas enrichment of TEMRA cells was done by FACS. The sequence came from a human donor with Susac syndrome. Input material: CD4+ T cells from PBMCs.

The CDR3 is CASSSKETQYF. The CDR3 DNA reads TGCGCCAGCAGCTCAAAAGAGACCCAGTACTTC. The rearrangement links TRBV5-1 to TRBJ2-5; D not resolved. The V gene lost 3 bases and the J gene lost 3 bases, with 3 bases spanning the gap. This CDR3 has 11 amino acids. CDR1 is SGHRS, CDR2 YFSETQ, per germline.